The subject of this entry is one TCR beta chain. Its antigen is unknown. This sample is part of a study of shared clonotypes between healthy human individuals. Points from the study as a whole: Generation probabilities of non-shared clonotypes were lower (relative to those shared by all four donors).

Trimming removed 1 base from V and 3 bases from J, with 7 bases in between. The CDR3 spans 13 residues. The germline CDR1 and CDR2 sequences are SGDLS and YYNGEE. Every immunoSEQ plate was one replicate of a subset's evenly spread DNA. Sequencing used immunoSEQ multiplex PCR; TCRdb keeps in-frame clones, though not all of them. Of 2 million to 2.5 million clones listed, 90% to 96% are singletons. The TCR originated in a man in his late teens or twenties in good health. The sequencing sample was made of naive CD4+ T cells sorted from blood. Subset indicated: CD45RA+ positively selected. The V call is TRBV9, the J call TRBJ1-2; D remains ambiguous. The CDR3 sequence: CASSVIAHYGYTF. As DNA, the CDR3 is TGTGCCAGCAGCGTAATTGCGCACTATGGCTACACCTTC.